These 4 T cell receptor beta chains originate from one sample sequenced in a study of T cell changes during pregnancy in multiple sclerosis. Measured with immunoSEQ multiplex PCR; TCRdb has only the in-frame clones, and not every one. The sample carries about 33,000 clones, about nine tenths recorded once. Here the sequenced sample was CD4+ T cells from peripheral blood mononuclear cells, taken in the third trimester of pregnancy. Receptors originate from a female donor in good health, enrolled as a control in a pregnancy study.

The rearrangement links TRBV11-2 to TRBJ2-3, with D unclear. The CDR3 loop spans 12 amino acids. Per the germline V gene, CDR1 is SGHAT and CDR2 is FQNNGV. V was clipped by 5 bases and J by 5 bases, with 8 bases between them. In nucleotides, the CDR3 is TGTGCCAGCAGCGATACACAAGATACGCAGTATTTT. The encoded protein is CASSDTQDTQYF.

CDR3 sequence reads: CSIKGTADNEKLFF. The CDR3 DNA reads as TGCAGCATTAAAGGGACAGCCGATAATGAAAAACTGTTTTTT. The chain links TRBV29-1 to TRBJ1-4, with 7 bases aligning to TRBD1. Germline CDR1 and CDR2: SQVTM and ANQGSEA. This CDR3 is 14 amino acids long. J was trimmed by 4 bases and V by 8 bases; bases with no gene match: 10.

The rearrangement joins TRBV4-3 to TRBJ2-7; 9 bases align to TRBD1. This CDR3 is 17 amino acids long. Germline V gene data show CDR1 as LGHNA and CDR2 as YSLEER. J was trimmed by 1 base and V by 3 bases; bases with no gene match: 10. The CDR3 reads CASSHLGGTGRSYEQYF. CDR3 bases: TGCGCCAGCAGCCATCTTGGCGGGACAGGGCGTTCCTACGAGCAGTACTTC.

The chain joins TRBV2 to TRBJ1-2; D possibly corresponds to TRBD1 (6 bases). This CDR3 is 16 amino acids long. V was trimmed by 10 bases and J by 3 bases, leaving 24 bases between them. CDR1 and CDR2 (germline): SNHLY, FYNNEI. CDR3 residues: CATQSPRDKRHYGYTF. DNA of the CDR3: TGTGCCACCCAGAGCCCCCGGGACAAACGGCACTATGGCTACACCTTC.